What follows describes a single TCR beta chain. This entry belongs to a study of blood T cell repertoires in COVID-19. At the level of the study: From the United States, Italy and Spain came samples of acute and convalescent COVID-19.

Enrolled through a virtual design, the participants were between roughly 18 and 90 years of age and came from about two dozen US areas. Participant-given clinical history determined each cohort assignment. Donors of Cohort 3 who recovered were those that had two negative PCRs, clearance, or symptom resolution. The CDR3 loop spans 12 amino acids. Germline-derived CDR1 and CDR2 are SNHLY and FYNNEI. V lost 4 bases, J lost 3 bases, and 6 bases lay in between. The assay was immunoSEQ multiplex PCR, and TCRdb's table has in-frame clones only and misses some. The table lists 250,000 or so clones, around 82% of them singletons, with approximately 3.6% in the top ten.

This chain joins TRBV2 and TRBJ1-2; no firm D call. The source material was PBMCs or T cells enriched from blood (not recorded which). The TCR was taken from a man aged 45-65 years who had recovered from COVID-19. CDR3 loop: CASSAGDYGYTF. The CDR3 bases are TGTGCCAGCAGTGCCGGGGACTATGGCTACACCTTC.